This TCR beta chain was profiled in a study of beta chain features in type 1 diabetes. Since all of the isolated RNA was reverse transcribed, expressed TCRB transcripts were what got sequenced. Profiling relied on immunoSEQ multiplex PCR, and the TCRdb table lists in-frame clones only, not all of them. This sample yields a few hundred thousand clones, of which about 16% are seen a single time; roughly 0.017% belongs to the top ten. The CDR3 has 14 residues. From germline, CDR1 is SQVTM and CDR2 ANQGSEA. This clone was seen a handful of times. The V gene is TRBV29-1, the J gene TRBJ2-7; D might be TRBD2 (5 bases). The TCR originated in a young woman in good health. The sample consisted of naive CD4+ T cells from blood. The CDR3 sequence is CSGGARRGPYEQYF. The CDR3 nucleotides are TGCAGTGGAGGCGCACGTCGAGGCCCCTACGAGCAGTACTTC.